The 29 T cell receptor beta chains reported below all come from one sample, sequenced in a study of CD8+CD57+ T cells in acquired aplastic anemia. Genomic DNA, serving as template, underwent TCR beta VDJ and CDR3 profiling. TCRdb re-called the reads with MiXCR, one entry per CDR3 protein. The sample records approximately 200,000 distinct CDR3 sequences, about 64% being singletons. Sequences were obtained from sorted CD4+, CD8+, or CD8+CD57+ T cells (not recorded which) from PBMCs. The receptors were sampled from a human donor with severe aplastic anemia or a healthy control (not recorded which).

The rearrangement uses TRBV12-3 or TRBV12-4 and TRBJ2-7; D call uncertain. This CDR3 spans 13 amino acids. The V and J ends lost 3 bases and 5 bases respectively, with 11 bases between them. The CDR3 is CASSLAGQHEQYF. The CDR3 DNA reads TGTGCCAGCAGTTTGGCAGGCCAGCACGAGCAGTACTTC.

This clonotype was observed a single time. This sequence joins TRBV19 and TRBJ2-5; 8 bases align to TRBD1. This CDR3 has 12 residues. V was clipped by 9 bases and J by 4 bases; unmatched bases: 4. CDR1 and CDR2 (germline): LNHDA, SQIVND (reference sequence). The CDR3 is CASRQGRETQYF. The CDR3, as DNA: TGTGCCAGCCGACAGGGGAGAGAGACCCAGTACTTC.

The V gene is TRBV4-2, the J gene TRBJ2-1, with D maybe TRBD1 (6 bases). Germline V lookup: CDR1 LGHNA, CDR2 YNFKEQ. The CDR3 runs to 15 residues. V gave up 5 bases and J gave up 4 bases, with 15 bases separating them. This chain's CDR3 is CASSLEIRGYNEQFF. The DNA for the CDR3 is TGTGCCAGCAGCTTGGAAATCAGGGGTTACAATGAGCAGTTCTTC.

This sequence joins TRBV20-1 and TRBJ1-6; no clear D. The CDR3 runs 13 residues. Germline V gene sequence: CDR1 DFQATT, CDR2 SNEGSKA (reference sequence). Trimming removed 3 bases from V and 7 bases from J, with 10 bases in between. The CDR3 here is CSASVGWNSPLHF. CDR3 nucleotide sequence: TGCAGTGCTAGTGTAGGGTGGAATTCACCCCTCCACTTT.

This clonotype was counted ten times or more. As DNA, the CDR3 is TGTGCCAGCAGCCACCCCAGATCCGGGGAAGATACGCAGTATTTT. Protein sequence: CASSHPRSGEDTQYF. The rearrangement joins TRBV7-3 to TRBJ2-3; D may be TRBD2 (5 bases). The germline gives CDR1 SGHTA, CDR2 FQGTGA. The V gene lost 5 bases and the J gene lost 5 bases, with 17 bases spanning the gap. CDR3 length: 15 amino acids.

On this clonotype itself: It may be a read error: a sequence one base away is much more abundant. The J gene is TRBJ1-2, the V gene TRBV27; 7 nucleotides align to TRBD1. The CDR3 totals 12 residues. Per the germline V gene, CDR1 is MNHEY and CDR2 is SMNVEV (reference sequence). The chain's CDR3 is CTSRQGYQGYTF. DNA for the CDR3: TGTACCAGCAGACAGGGTTATCAGGGCTACACCTTC.

This rearrangement joins TRBV12-3 or TRBV12-4 to TRBJ1-6; no firm D call. V dropped 1 base and J dropped 8 bases, with 6 bases sitting between them. CDR3 length: 13 residues. The CDR3 DNA is TGTGCCAGCAGTTTAGGGACTTATTCACCCCTCCACTTT. This gives the protein CASSLGTYSPLHF.

As concerns this clonotype: An end of the junction differs from the germline gene, which may be a read error. The chain employs TRBV7-9 and TRBJ1-6, with 8 bases lining up with TRBD1. CDR3 size: 14 residues. Germline loops: CDR1 SEHNR, CDR2 FQNEAQ (reference sequence). The CDR3 spells CASSSTGVDSPLRF. The DNA of the CDR3 is TGTGCCAGCAGCTCGACAGGGGTGGACTCACCCCTCCGCTTT.

Concerning this clonotype: At one end the junction does not follow the germline gene, possibly because of a read error. V gene TRBV20-1 combines with J gene TRBJ2-7; 9 bases agree with TRBD2. The CDR3 sequence is 14 residues long. Germline loops: CDR1 DFQATT, CDR2 SNEGSKA (reference sequence). The CDR3 here is CSARPDGAGGSFPF. The CDR3 DNA sequence: TGCAGTGCTAGACCTGACGGAGCGGGGGGCTCTTTCCCCTTC.

This clonotype came up many times. V gene TRBV7-9 combines with J gene TRBJ2-7; D remains unclear. The V gene lost 5 bases and the J gene lost 1 base, with 9 bases spanning the gap. The CDR3 runs 13 residues. The germline V gene has CDR1 SEHNR and CDR2 FQNEAQ (reference sequence). CDR3 region: CASSTTGSYEQYF. CDR3 nucleotide sequence: TGTGCCAGCAGCACGACGGGTTCCTACGAGCAGTACTTC.

The chain joins TRBV29-1 to TRBJ2-1; TRBD2 matches 9 bases. V was pared by 5 bases and J by 5 bases, with 4 bases of the junction left unmatched. The CDR3 consists of 13 residues. Germline V CDR1 and CDR2: SQVTM, ANQGSEA. The CDR3 reads CSVRLADNNEQFF. The CDR3 DNA follows: TGCAGCGTTCGACTAGCGGATAACAATGAGCAGTTCTTC.

This clonotype has just one count. The chain links TRBV7-9 to TRBJ2-7, with 9 nucleotides matching TRBD1. Germline trimming cut 1 base from V and 6 bases from J; bases unmatched to any gene: 4. Germline CDR1 and CDR2: SEHNR and FQNEAQ (reference sequence). The CDR3 consists of 14 residues. The CDR3 sequence: CASSLEGQGFEQYF. The CDR3 nucleotides read TGTGCCAGCAGCTTAGAGGGACAGGGATTCGAGCAGTACTTC. Full variable domain (missing parts from reference TRBV7-9 and TRBJ2-7): DTGVSQNPRHKITKRGQNVTFRCDPISEHNRLYWYRQTLGQGPEFLTYFQNEAQLEKSRLLSDRFSAERPKGSFSTLEIQRTEQGDSAMYLCASSLEGQGFEQYFGPGTRLTVT.

CDR3 region: CASSQVQGVNEQYF. The CDR3 nucleotides are TGCGCCAGCAGCCAAGTTCAGGGGGTAAACGAGCAGTACTTC. V and J are TRBV4-3 and TRBJ2-7; 7 nucleotides match TRBD1. The V and J ends lost 1 base and 5 bases, in that order; junction bases with no gene match: 5. CDR3 size: 14 residues. The germline gives CDR1 LGHNA, CDR2 YSLEER.

The CDR3 reads CAISVRTGSFEQYF. CDR3 coding DNA: TGTGCCATCAGTGTGAGGACAGGGTCTTTCGAGCAGTACTTC. The V call is TRBV10-3, the J call TRBJ2-7, with TRBD1 matching 8 bases. Looked up from germline, CDR1 is ENHRY and CDR2 is SYGVKD. The ends lost 4 bases at V and 6 bases at J; junction bases unmatched: 8. The CDR3 runs to 14 residues.

The genes are TRBV9 and TRBJ2-7; 9 bases align to TRBD1. The CDR3 extends over 12 amino acids. In germline, CDR1 is SGDLS, CDR2 YYNGEE. V shed 2 bases and J 6 bases; nucleotides not matched to a gene: 0. The CDR3 region has the DNA TGTGCCAGCAGCGTGGACAGGGGCGAGCAGTACTTC. It is translated as CASSVDRGEQYF.

This chain connects TRBV19 to TRBJ2-7; D might be TRBD2 (6 bases). V lost 6 bases to trimming and J lost 3 bases, with 12 bases between them. Germline CDR1 LNHDA, CDR2 SQIVND (reference sequence). CDR3 length: 13 amino acids. Here the CDR3 DNA reads TGTGCCAGTAGCCGGGACTGGATCTACGAGCAGTACTTC. It yields the protein CASSRDWIYEQYF.

The chain combines TRBV5-1 with TRBJ2-2; a possible D gene is TRBD2 (7 bases). The germline V gene has CDR1 SGHRS and CDR2 YFSETQ. Trimming removed 1 base at V and 7 bases at J, with 20 bases between. The length of the CDR3 is 17 residues. The CDR3 nucleotides are TGCGCCAGCAGCTTGTCAGAGTACGGGGGGCTAATCGGGGAGCTGTTTTTT. The encoded protein is CASSLSEYGGLIGELFF. The full variable domain, its missing parts supplied by reference TRBV5-1 and TRBJ2-2, is KAGVTQTPRYLIKTRGQQVTLSCSPISGHRSVSWYQQTPGQGLQFLFEYFSETQRNKGNFPGRFSGRQFSNSRSEMNVSTLELGDSALYLCASSLSEYGGLIGELFFGEGSRLTVL.

The chain recombines TRBV7-9 with TRBJ1-1; perhaps TRBD1 as D (5 bases). Deletions cut 5 bases from V and 7 bases from J, with 14 bases between. Germline V gene data show CDR1 as SEHNR and CDR2 as FQNEAQ (reference sequence). There are 13 residues in the CDR3. The CDR3 region is CASSPGGALEAFF. CDR3 nucleotides: TGTGCCAGCAGCCCGGGGGGAGCGCTTGAAGCTTTCTTT.

The rearrangement joins TRBV20-1 to TRBJ2-5; 7 bases line up with TRBD1. Unmatched junction bases numbered 11, after V lost 7 bases and J lost 6 bases. The CDR3 has 13 amino acids. Per germline, CDR1 DFQATT and CDR2 SNEGSKA (reference sequence). The CDR3 DNA sequence: TGCAGTGTTGCGAGGGGGCAGGGTAAGACCCAGTACTTC. This gives the protein CSVARGQGKTQYF.

The rearrangement joins TRBV2 to TRBJ2-5; 7 bases line up with TRBD2. Germline assignment: CDR1 SNHLY and CDR2 FYNNEI. The ends lost 1 base at V and 1 base at J; junction bases unmatched: 6. CDR3 length equals 16 residues. DNA for the CDR3: TGTGCCAGCAGTGAAGACTCGGGCGGGGGCCAAGAGACCCAGTACTTC. It specifies CASSEDSGGGQETQYF.

The chain links TRBV2 to TRBJ2-7, with D perhaps matching TRBD1 (6 bases). This CDR3 is built from 16 residues. V lost 5 bases, J lost 0 bases, and 17 bases lay in between. Germline V gives CDR1 SNHLY, CDR2 FYNNEI. This CDR3 reads CASSNTGLSSSYEQYF. The CDR3 coding sequence is TGTGCCAGCAGTAATACAGGGCTCTCGAGCTCCTACGAGCAGTACTTC.

There are a few counts of this clonotype. The J gene is TRBJ2-2, the V gene TRBV27, with D unclear. This CDR3 region has 12 residues. The V end was cut by 4 bases, the J end by 3 bases, with 3 bases between. Per the germline V gene, CDR1 is MNHEY and CDR2 is SMNVEV (reference sequence). CDR3 in DNA: TGTGCCAGCAGTTACGACACCGGGGAGCTGTTTTTT. Encoded protein: CASSYDTGELFF.

This clonotype was observed a few times. The chain uses TRBV11-3 and TRBJ2-1; tentative D call: TRBD1 (6 bases). V was trimmed by 6 bases and J by 2 bases, leaving 17 bases between them. Germline V gene data show CDR1 as SGHNT and CDR2 as YENEEA. The CDR3 runs to 16 residues. CDR3: CASSVSRGTTYNEQFF. The CDR3 nucleotides are TGTGCCAGCAGTGTTTCCAGGGGCACCACCTACAATGAGCAGTTCTTC.

The chain is built from TRBV20-1 and TRBJ2-7, with D perhaps TRBD1 (6 bases). The CDR3 runs 16 residues. V shed 0 bases and J shed 0 bases, with 15 bases lying between them. The germline V gene encodes CDR1 DFQATT and CDR2 SNEGSKA (reference sequence). CDR3 nucleotide sequence: TGCAGTGCTAGAGACCTGGACAGCAAAAGCTCCTACGAGCAGTACTTC. This gives the protein CSARDLDSKSSYEQYF.

As to this clonotype: Given the absence of the conserved phenylalanine or tryptophan at the CDR3 end, a read error is likely. The rearrangement links TRBV19 to TRBJ1-4; D might be TRBD1 (5 bases). Germline CDR1 and CDR2: LNHDA and SQIVND (reference sequence). The CDR3 spans 14 residues. V was trimmed by 3 bases and J by 8 bases, leaving 13 bases between them. In DNA, the CDR3 is TGTGCCAGTAGTATCGGCCAGGGCGACGAAAAACTGTTTCTT. Its translation is CASSIGQGDEKLFL.

This clonotype was counted ten times or more. The V call is TRBV30, the J call TRBJ1-1; the D gene is possibly TRBD1 (6 bases). Per the germline V gene, CDR1 is GTSNPN and CDR2 is SVGIG (reference sequence). The CDR3 length is 12 residues. V was pared by 2 bases and J by 6 bases, with 10 bases between. The CDR3 sequence: CAWSLGGAEAFF. CDR3 nucleotide sequence: TGTGCCTGGAGTTTAGGGGGTGCTGAAGCTTTCTTT.

This clonotype was counted ten times or more. The genes are TRBV7-9 and TRBJ1-1; D unresolved. Trimming took 1 base from V and 8 from J, leaving 5 bases between them. CDR1 is SEHNR and CDR2 is FQNEAQ in the germline V gene (reference sequence). The CDR3 spans 11 residues. The CDR3 sequence is CASSLEREAFF. DNA for the CDR3: TGTGCCAGCAGCTTAGAACGGGAAGCTTTCTTT.

The gene calls are TRBV2 and TRBJ1-2; D gene uncertain. V was pared by 5 bases and J by 8 bases, with 18 bases between. CDR3 length: 14 residues. Germline-derived CDR1 and CDR2 are SNHLY and FYNNEI. CDR3 loop: CASSREGPGRGYTF. The CDR3 nucleotides read TGTGCCAGCAGTCGGGAGGGCCCGGGAAGGGGCTACACCTTC. Filled out from reference TRBV2 and TRBJ1-2, the complete variable domain reads EPEVTQTPSHQVTQMGQEVILRCVPISNHLYFYWYRQILGQKVEFLVSFYNNEISEKSEIFDDQFSVERPDGSNFTLKIRSTKLEDSAMYFCASSREGPGRGYTFGSGTRLTVV.

The chain is built from TRBV2 and TRBJ2-6, with D unresolved. This CDR3 is 15 amino acids long. V lost 5 bases and J lost 0, with 8 bases in between. Germline V gene lookup returns CDR1 SNHLY and CDR2 FYNNEI. CDR3 sequence: CASSKEPSGANVLTF. The CDR3 DNA reads TGTGCCAGCAGTAAAGAGCCCTCTGGGGCCAACGTCCTGACTTTC.